This T cell receptor (beta chain) was identified in a study of T cells in Graves' hyperthyroidism and ophthalmopathy. Study-wide findings and caveats: Most thyroid-expanded clonotypes above 0.001 were also found in blood.

TCR beta CDR3 regions were amplified from RNA. HTBI primers drove first-round RT-PCR of the TCR CDR3. MiXCR, run by TCRdb on the multiplex PCR reads, gives a single entry per CDR3 protein. Of about 610,000 distinct CDR3 sequences in the sample, roughly 14% were seen once. Germline-derived CDR1 and CDR2 are SGHAT and FQNNGV. The CDR3 totals 13 residues. Trimming took off 5 bases at V and 7 bases at J, with 15 bases between the two ends. This clonotype was picked up many times. The antigen remains unidentified. The PBMCs were sourced from fresh peripheral blood (about 10 ml). The chain combines TRBV11-2 with TRBJ2-7; no firm D call. The sequenced sample was blood. The sequence was obtained from a woman in her thirties or forties with Graves' ophthalmopathy. The CDR3 loop reads CASSLQTEGEQYF. CDR3 in DNA: TGTGCCAGCAGCCTCCAGACGGAAGGGGAGCAGTACTTC.